This passage covers 14 T cell receptor beta chains from one sample sequenced in a study of T cell responses to AZD1222 COVID-19 vaccine. Clones were sequenced by immunoSEQ multiplex PCR, and TCRdb holds only the in-frame ones, with some missing. The sample carries some 130,000 clones, roughly 89% recorded once. The material sequenced was peripheral blood, taken on day 0 of AZD1222 vaccination. The origin of the receptors is an adult in good health.

The CDR3, as DNA: TGTGCCAGCAGCAAATTAAGGGACAGGGGTCCCAACTCTGGAAACACCATATATTTT. Translation: CASSKLRDRGPNSGNTIYF. The V gene is TRBV21-1, the J gene TRBJ1-3; the DNA was not used to check the table's D call, TRBD1. TRBV21-1 is a pseudogene. The CDR3 extends over 19 amino acids.

This clone has just one count. J is TRBJ2-7 and V is TRBV11-1; 12 bases are a match to TRBD1. This CDR3 contains 16 residues. Trimming at V came to 5 bases and at J to 5 bases, leaving 10 bases not matched to a gene. Germline-derived CDR1 and CDR2 are SGHAT and FQDESV (reference sequence). The CDR3 spells CASSPRPGTGGNEQYF. In DNA, the CDR3 is TGTGCCAGCAGCCCCCGACCCGGGACAGGGGGCAACGAGCAGTACTTC. The entire variable domain, with the rest obtained from reference TRBV11-1 and TRBJ2-7, is as follows: EAEVAQSPRYKITEKSQAVAFWCDPISGHATLYWYRQILGQGPELLVQFQDESVVDDSQLPKDRFSAERLKGVDSTLKIQPAELGDSAMYLCASSPRPGTGGNEQYFGPGTRLTVT.

The gene calls are TRBV4-3 and TRBJ1-5; D gene ambiguous. Trimming left V 0 bases short and J 0 bases short, with 6 bases between. There are 15 residues in the CDR3. Germline assignment: CDR1 LGHNA and CDR2 YSLEER. The CDR3 loop is CASSQDVDSNQPQHF. The CDR3, as DNA: TGCGCCAGCAGCCAAGATGTGGATAGCAATCAGCCCCAGCATTTT.

V is TRBV5-4 and J is TRBJ2-7; 7 nucleotides agree with TRBD2. J lost 1 base, V lost 0 bases, and 4 bases had no gene match. There are 15 residues in the CDR3. Germline V lookup: CDR1 SGHNT, CDR2 YYREEE (reference sequence). The CDR3 sequence is CASSLERGSSYEQYF. CDR3 sequence (DNA): TGTGCCAGCAGCTTGGAGCGGGGATCTTCCTACGAGCAGTACTTC. The variable domain in full, with the rest retrieved from reference TRBV5-4 and TRBJ2-7, is ETGVTQSPTHLIKTRGQQVTLRCSSQSGHNTVSWYQQALGQGPQFIFQYYREEENGRGNFPPRFSGLQFPNYSSELNVNALELDDSALYLCASSLERGSSYEQYFGPGTRLTVT.

V and J are TRBV5-1 and TRBJ2-2, with D perhaps matching TRBD1 or TRBD2 (5 bases each). The CDR3 is 14 residues long. The V gene lost 0 bases and the J gene lost 4 bases, with 7 bases spanning the gap. From germline, CDR1 is SGHRS and CDR2 YFSETQ. In DNA, the CDR3 is TGCGCCAGCAGCTTGGCAGGGAGCACCGGGGAGCTGTTTTTT. Protein sequence: CASSLAGSTGELFF.

The rearrangement joins TRBV3-1 (or the pseudogene TRBV3-2) to TRBJ2-7, with TRBD1 identical over 10 bases. Per germline, CDR1 LGHDT and CDR2 YNNKEL (reference sequence). This CDR3 is 15 amino acids long. V shed 0 bases, J shed 6 bases, and the junction held 5 bases outside the gene matches. The CDR3 DNA sequence: TGTGCCAGCAGCCAAGATAGGGGACAGGGGCGCGAGCAGTACTTC. As protein: CASSQDRGQGREQYF.

The rearrangement joins TRBV27 to TRBJ2-1; 7 bases are shared with TRBD2. Germline V gives CDR1 MNHEY, CDR2 SMNVEV (reference sequence). The CDR3 is made up of 18 amino acids. Germline trimming cut 4 bases from V and 8 bases from J; bases unmatched to any gene: 20. The CDR3 nucleotides read TGTGCCAGCAGTTCCCCGGACGCTCTGGGCGGGAGTCCCCATGAGCAGTTCTTC. Protein: CASSSPDALGGSPHEQFF.

The V gene is TRBV6-5, the J gene TRBJ2-5; 8 bases line up with TRBD2. The CDR3 has 13 amino acids. CDR1 is MNHEY, CDR2 SVGAGI, per germline. Trimming took 8 bases from V and 6 from J; bases not matched to a gene: 8. CDR3: CASSSGGAQTQYF. CDR3 sequence (DNA): TGTGCCAGCTCCTCGGGAGGGGCGCAGACCCAGTACTTC.

DNA of the CDR3: TGTGCCAGTAGTATATCGGGATGGACTCACTCTCGTGCCCGCTTAGGTGGGGCCAACGTCCTGACTTTC. This encodes CASSISGWTHSRARLGGANVLTF. The chain joins TRBV19 to TRBJ2-6, with a tentative D call TRBD2 (5 bases). Trimming pared 2 bases from V and 3 bases from J, leaving 32 bases between. Germline CDR1 LNHDA, CDR2 SQIVND (reference sequence). The CDR3 sequence is 23 residues long.

The chain carries TRBV6-4 and TRBJ2-1; 10 bases fit TRBD2. The germline gives CDR1 MRHNA, CDR2 SNTAGT. Trimming at V came to 3 bases and at J to 1 base, leaving 12 bases not matched to a gene. This CDR3 comprises 19 residues. CDR3 DNA sequence: TGTGCCAGCAGTGAGGTGCTAGCGGGAGCCTTCTCTTCCTACAATGAGCAGTTCTTC. Its translation is CASSEVLAGAFSSYNEQFF.

The V gene is TRBV28, the J gene TRBJ1-2, with D unresolved. The V end lost 2 bases, the J end lost 6 bases, and 4 bases lay between the germline ends. This CDR3 is built from 11 residues. CDR1 is MDHEN, CDR2 SYDVKM, per germline. CDR3 in DNA: TGTGCCAGCAGTTTAAAGGATGGCTACACCTTC. Its translation is CASSLKDGYTF.

J is TRBJ1-2 and V is TRBV7-2; the D gene is possibly TRBD1 (6 bases). This CDR3 has 16 amino acids. The V gene lost 5 bases and the J gene lost 6 bases, with 22 bases spanning the gap. From germline, CDR1 is SGHTA and CDR2 FQGNSA. The CDR3 region is CASSLIAGGRRHGYTF. CDR3 DNA: TGTGCCAGCAGCCTCATCGCGGGGGGCAGGAGGCATGGCTACACCTTC.

The chain couples TRBV29-1 to TRBJ1-1, with D possibly being TRBD1 (6 bases). The CDR3 covers 14 residues. The germline gives CDR1 SQVTM, CDR2 ANQGSEA. V shed 3 bases and J shed 5 bases, with 16 bases lying between them. CDR3 sequence (DNA): TGCAGCGTTGAGACGGGGGCGTTGGGAACTGAAGCTTTCTTT. Translating it yields CSVETGALGTEAFF.

J is TRBJ1-5 and V is TRBV27; D gene unclear. Trimming stripped 10 bases from V and 9 bases from J, with 10 bases between. Looked up from germline, CDR1 is MNHEY and CDR2 is SMNVEV (reference sequence). This CDR3 region has 10 residues. As DNA, the CDR3 is TGTGCCATTGGTTTGAGGCCCCAGCATTTT. This encodes CAIGLRPQHF.